These 16 T cell receptor beta chains were sequenced from one sample in a study of cytomegalovirus exposure and HLA in healthy donors. Researchers ran the PCR with 60 Vbeta and 13 Jbeta primers. Profiling relied on immunoSEQ multiplex PCR, and the TCRdb table lists in-frame clones only, not all of them. The sample totals 120,000 to 150,000 clones. The sequenced material came from PBMCs. Every receptor here comes from a woman under 30 in good health and CMV-seronegative.

The V call is TRBV5-4, the J call TRBJ2-7, with TRBD2 matching over 7 bases. Germline trimming cut 3 bases from V and 2 bases from J; bases unmatched to any gene: 11. The CDR3 consists of 16 residues. Per the germline V gene, CDR1 is SGHNT and CDR2 is YYREEE (reference sequence). Here the CDR3 reads CASSWGMPSGTYEQYF. The CDR3 DNA sequence: TGTGCCAGCAGCTGGGGGATGCCAAGCGGGACCTACGAGCAGTACTTC.

The chain joins TRBV19 to TRBJ2-1; TRBD2 matches at 16 bases. J lost 2 bases, V lost 6 bases, and 4 bases had no gene match. Germline values: CDR1 LNHDA, CDR2 SQIVND (reference sequence). The length of the CDR3 is 17 residues. CDR3: CASRPGLAGGPYNEQFF. DNA of the CDR3: TGTGCCAGTAGGCCGGGACTAGCGGGAGGGCCCTACAATGAGCAGTTCTTC. Full variable domain (missing parts from reference TRBV19 and TRBJ2-1): DGGITQSPKYLFRKEGQNVTLSCEQNLNHDAMYWYRQDPGQGLRLIYYSQIVNDFQKGDIAEGYSVSREKKESFPLTVTSAQKNPTAFYLCASRPGLAGGPYNEQFFGPGTRLTVL.

V is TRBV27 and J is TRBJ2-1, with TRBD1 matching 8 bases. The J segment lost 2 bases and the V segment lost 5 bases, leaving 5 bases of the junction unmatched. The germline V gene encodes CDR1 MNHEY and CDR2 SMNVEV (reference sequence). The CDR3 extends over 15 amino acids. CDR3 sequence (DNA): TGTGCCAGCAGTCCGACGACAGGGGCCTACAATGAGCAGTTCTTC. Its translation: CASSPTTGAYNEQFF.

The genes are TRBV27 and TRBJ1-4, with TRBD1 as a possible D gene (6 bases). Germline V CDR1 and CDR2: MNHEY, SMNVEV (reference sequence). The V end was cut by 0 bases, the J end by 3 bases, with 11 bases between. The CDR3 totals 16 residues. CDR3 residues: CASSLSTGDPNEKLFF. The CDR3 bases are TGTGCCAGCAGTTTATCGACAGGTGACCCTAATGAAAAACTGTTTTTT.

The chain links TRBV28 to TRBJ1-4, with TRBD1 identical over 8 bases. This CDR3 spans 13 amino acids. Germline V gene sequence: CDR1 MDHEN, CDR2 SYDVKM. After removal of 7 bases from V and 8 bases from J, the junction contained 6 bases not matched to a gene. The CDR3 nucleotides read TGTGCCAGCAATGACAGGGGAAGAGAAAAACTGTTTTTT. Its translation: CASNDRGREKLFF.

The CDR3 DNA is TGTGCCAGCAGTTCCGCGGCAGGGTCCTACGAGCAGTACGTC. Its protein is CASSSAAGSYEQYV. This chain connects TRBV28 to TRBJ2-7; possible D gene TRBD1, 5 bases. Germline values: CDR1 MDHEN, CDR2 SYDVKM. The ends were cut back, 4 bases at V and 1 base at J, with 11 bases in the middle. The CDR3 runs 14 residues.

The chain combines TRBV5-6 with TRBJ1-6; no clear D. CDR1 SGHDT and CDR2 YYEEEE come from the germline V gene. The germline V and J ends were trimmed by 1 base and 9 bases, with 14 bases remaining between them. This CDR3 is 15 amino acids long. The CDR3 bases are TGTGCCAGCAGCTTGCAAGGGAGAGGTGTTTCACCCCTCCACTTT. Its protein is CASSLQGRGVSPLHF.

V is TRBV19 and J is TRBJ1-4; D may be TRBD1 (6 bases). Per germline, CDR1 LNHDA and CDR2 SQIVND (reference sequence). This CDR3 contains 13 residues. Trimming took 5 bases from V and 7 from J, leaving 11 bases between them. DNA for the CDR3: TGTGCCAGTAGTTTTGGGACACTTGAAAAACTGTTTTTT. It specifies CASSFGTLEKLFF.

The chain is built from TRBV9 and TRBJ2-2; 15 positions agree with TRBD2. The CDR3 is 16 residues long. V was clipped by 7 bases and J by 6 bases; unmatched bases: 7. From germline, CDR1 is SGDLS and CDR2 YYNGEE. Written as DNA, the CDR3 is TGTGCCAGCGGCCAGGGACTAGCGGGAGGAGCCGGGGAGCTGTTTTTT. It encodes CASGQGLAGGAGELFF.

This chain connects TRBV6-5 to TRBJ2-1; 7 bases agree with TRBD1. The germline gives CDR1 MNHEY, CDR2 SVGAGI. CDR3 length equals 13 residues. The V gene end was trimmed by 6 bases and the J gene end by 7 bases; junction bases not matched to a gene: 6. The CDR3 is CASRGTEVNEQFF. Here the CDR3 DNA reads TGTGCCAGCAGGGGGACAGAAGTTAATGAGCAGTTCTTC.

CDR3 DNA sequence: TGTGCCAGCAGCTACAGCGGCTCTCCCCTCACTGAAGCTTTCTTT. Protein sequence: CASSYSGSPLTEAFF. The chain combines TRBV7-8 with TRBJ1-1; D unclear. Germline loops: CDR1 SGHVS, CDR2 FQNEAQ. V gave up 4 bases and J gave up 4 bases, with 16 bases separating them. The CDR3 has 15 residues.

The rearrangement links TRBV7-9 to TRBJ2-1; 15 nucleotides align to TRBD2. The germline V gene encodes CDR1 SEHNR and CDR2 FQNEAQ (reference sequence). V lost 5 bases and J lost 1; bases outside the gene matches: 3. The CDR3 covers 17 residues. The DNA of the CDR3 is TGTGCCAGCAGCCACGGACTAGCGGGAGGGTCCTACAATGAGCAGTTCTTC. It translates to CASSHGLAGGSYNEQFF.

The chain links TRBV29-1 to TRBJ2-1, with 7 bases identical to TRBD2. Per germline, CDR1 SQVTM and CDR2 ANQGSEA. The V segment lost 6 bases and the J segment 0 bases; nucleotides outside the gene matches: 11. CDR3 length equals 16 residues. The CDR3 nucleotides are TGCAGCGTCCAACGGGAGGCGCCCAACTCCTACAATGAGCAGTTCTTC. Amino acid sequence: CSVQREAPNSYNEQFF.

This rearrangement joins TRBV4-3 to TRBJ1-1; D gene unclear. Trimming took 0 bases from V and 1 from J, leaving 6 bases between them. Germline CDR1 reads LGHNA; CDR2 reads YSLEER. The CDR3 totals 14 residues. Here the CDR3 reads CASSQDPGNTEAFF. The CDR3 nucleotides are TGCGCCAGCAGCCAAGATCCCGGGAACACTGAAGCTTTCTTT.

The chain recombines TRBV18 with TRBJ1-1; the D is unclear. V gave up 6 bases and J gave up 10 bases, with 12 bases separating them. This CDR3 has 11 residues. Germline values: CDR1 KGHSH, CDR2 LQKENI. DNA for the CDR3: TGTGCCAGCTCCGAACAGTGGGCAGCTTTCTTT. Amino acids: CASSEQWAAFF.

With regard to this clone: Other DNA sequences in the sample encode the same CDR3. The V and J genes are TRBV5-6 and TRBJ2-7, with 10 bases identical to TRBD2. CDR1 and CDR2 (germline): SGHDT, YYEEEE. The CDR3 has 15 residues. This chain's CDR3 is CASSWGLASSYEQYV. Here the CDR3 DNA reads TGCGCCAGCAGCTGGGGACTAGCGAGCTCCTACGAGCAGTACGTC.